This TCR beta chain was obtained from a study of cytomegalovirus exposure and HLA in healthy donors (dated by TCRdb to 2016 to 2017). Background for the entire study: An earlier analysis of some 600 of the donors reported about 260 Gb of sequence data and some 110 million unique TCR beta sequences obtained from 150 million to 200 million T cells. About 280 gigabases of sequencing data and approximately 85 million unique TCR sequences were included in an early release covering about 700 HLA-typed donors. The genetic ancestry cluster associated with self-reported Caucasian donors included 81% of the approximately 410 genotyped donors. The study was designed to test whether signatures of past pathogen exposure could be identified by cataloging public T cell receptors. Using immunosequencing, the study profiled T cell repertoires from some 670 subjects and related those repertoires to cytomegalovirus serostatus. A separate validation cohort of 100 to 150 different subjects was used in addition to the roughly 640-subject first cohort. To predict cytomegalovirus infection status, the study brought together high-throughput TCR immunosequencing, statistical association of individual TCRs with disease status, and machine learning. In a later analysis, previously published TCR beta repertoires from 600 to 850 donors were re-analyzed and high-resolution HLA genotyping was added so that TCR occurrence patterns could be studied. The later analysis used no new phenotypic data to find candidate immune exposures, relying instead on TCR beta sequences and their occurrence across donors. An earlier analysis of approximately 640 of the donors applied high-throughput TCR beta sequencing to assess whether each TCR beta V gene segment acted as functional or pseudogenic. Alongside the repertoire data, information on donor age, sex, ethnicity and CMV serostatus was compiled. In a later genetic analysis, genome-wide SNP genotypes for about 55% of the roughly 670 donors were used, and that subset was treated as a discovery cohort. Every repertoire in the discovery cohort had been generated on one and the same sequencing platform. HLA typing included class I and class II loci at four-digit resolution. The number of donors typed differed by locus, with about 629-640 for A, B, C, DRB1 and DQB1, 522 for DQA1, over 600 for DPA1, and about 450 for DPB1. A handful of DR-DQ haplotypes were handled as single units for association and clustering because linkage in the cohort was strong. Among about 400 genotyped donors of the cohort, an average of approximately 200,000 unique TCR beta nucleotide sequences was sequenced per donor, of which about 19% were non-productive.

In total, just over 650 healthy bone marrow donors made up the cohort. Cohort members were all nominally healthy when sampled, although unrecorded immune exposures were likely present. The donor was CMV seropositive and was included in the group of almost 300 seropositive cohort members. Each donor provided a peripheral blood sample, and peripheral blood mononuclear cells were used for TCR beta sequencing. Genomic DNA was extracted from the blood cell samples with the Qiagen DNeasy Blood Extraction Kit. Receptor amplification or capture employed the immunoSEQ multiplex PCR assay. For the multiplex PCR, a mixture combining 60 forward primers for TCR Vbeta segments and 13 reverse primers for TCR Jbeta segments was used. A multiplex PCR assay on genomic DNA amplified the CDR3 region of rearranged TCR beta genes. The Illumina HiSeq System was used to sequence the amplified TCR beta libraries as 87-base-pair reads. The authors' pipeline ran thus. In a later analysis, tens of millions of unique TCR beta chains were counted across the 666 repertoires, and about 9.9 million of these chains were shared by at least two donors. Raw reads were error-corrected and collapsed into unique sequences with a nearest-neighbor algorithm that merged closely related sequences to remove PCR and sequencing errors. To assign V, D and J gene segments, CDR3 sequences were aligned to IMGT reference sequences. For a sequence to be retained, a match of at least six nucleotides was required to both a V gene segment and a J gene segment. Rearrangements were classified as productive when the CDR3 lacked stop codons and remained in frame with V and J, and all other rearrangements were classified as non-productive. CDR3 was defined according to IMGT convention as the region running from the second conserved V-encoded cysteine to the conserved J-encoded phenylalanine. The earlier analysis of a few hundred of the donors excluded sequences that lacked an unambiguous match to a single V gene segment. An earlier analysis of several hundred of the donors called V segments functional above 56.7% productive rearrangements and segregating when the between-donor standard deviation exceeded 5%. A statistical classification framework was built to diagnose cytomegalovirus status from the catalog of TCR beta chain sequences. In a later analysis, V and J genes were assigned by comparing TCR nucleotide sequences against IMGT/GENE-DB human TR gene sequences. The TCRdist pipeline was used in a later analysis to assign CDR3 sequences and most-parsimonious VDJ recombination scenarios. In a later analysis, every TCR beta chain was defined by the combination of its CDR3 amino acid sequence and its V-gene family, and reads without a unique V-gene family were dropped. As a way to deal with suspected cross-contamination and a sequencing artifact, a later analysis dropped 640 or so nucleotide sequences that were highly shared and had low generation probability. In a later analysis, a clonal expansion index was calculated for each public chain from normalized within-repertoire ranks of inferred template counts. In a later analysis, generation probabilities were computed with a VDJ recombination model fitted to out-of-frame rearrangements, and the resulting probabilities were checked against IGoR. A later analysis scored TCR-TCR, TCR-HLA and TCR-CMV co-occurrence with hypergeometric tests, applying a repertoire-size bias correction to TCR pairs. To estimate false discovery rates, a later analysis permuted the HLA or CMV assignments 20 times. A later analysis grouped co-occurring TCRs with DBSCAN, adding TCRdist sequence similarity when clustering within HLA-allele-positive subsets. For co-occurrence clustering, repertoires with fewer than 30,000 or more than 120,000 public chains were excluded, along with five repertoires with anomalous nucleotide sharing. TCRdb's version of the immuneACCESS table is confined to in-frame rearrangements and falls short of the full clone set. An unresolved V gene accounts for under half of the shortfall where checked; the remainder is of unknown origin. From that table come the V and J calls and clone size; the DNA was used to work out D and trimming. The sample contains about 150,000 clones, 65% to 85% of them found a single time. The ten top clones hold roughly 6.2% of the sample.

The research as a whole found: Strong co-occurrence of HLA alleles, especially DR and DQ, made assigning TCR associations to individual alleles difficult. Some IMGT-functional V segments, including TRBV6-2 and TRBV6-3, could not be distinguished by the 87-base-pair reads and were therefore excluded. A further reported finding was that TCR beta sequences accurately predicted the HLA-A and HLA-B alleles for most subjects in the first cohort. At a false discovery rate of 0.05, a later analysis linked some 18,000 TCR beta sequences to specific HLA alleles. Most TCR sequences were observed very rarely across donors, whereas some public TCRs were present in many individuals. The presence/absence analyses assumed that sequencing depth was roughly uniform across donors, and that assumption may not be true. A group of highly shared sequence variants was considered likely to be a technical artifact of the sequencing pipeline. Because HLA typing was missing for some donors at each locus, association tests included only the typed subset. Compared with the roughly 600-donor mean, donors in an Asian-associated ancestry cluster had fewer N-insertions in productive TCRs, according to a later genetic analysis. In an earlier analysis of approximately 600 of the donors, most TCR beta V segments were observed in productive rearrangements about 90% or about 30% of the time, broadly matching IMGT annotations. The only immune exposure information available for the cohort was CMV serostatus. A later analysis reported that several top co-occurrence clusters appeared linked to parvovirus B19, influenza, CMV and Epstein-Barr virus. According to the authors, the approach could potentially be generalized to other disease states and immunological phenotypes. In vitro tests confirmed that a few of the cytomegalovirus-associated TCR beta chains recognize cytomegalovirus antigens. A later analysis found that most CMV-associated TCR beta chains appeared HLA-restricted, with HLA associations seemingly driven largely by CMV exposure. In a later genetic analysis, a missense DCLRE1C variant was associated with V-gene and J-gene trimming of TCR beta chains, and the association was replicated in an independent cohort. Cytomegalovirus status was reported to be diagnosed by the classifier with high specificity and sensitivity in both the original and validation cohorts. Correlated functional status among segregating V segments might be attributable to linkage disequilibrium, but an unknown experimental factor could not be ruled out. In this cohort, only TCR beta chains were sequenced, and detectable features were limited by the absence of alpha or paired-chain data. In the study, 150 to 200 TCR beta chains were listed as associated with cytomegalovirus. A later analysis found that TCR association rates varied across HLA loci, with DRB1 alleles showing the most associated TCRs and HLA-C alleles the fewest. Compared with equally common non-associated chains, HLA-associated TCR beta chains in a later analysis were more clonally expanded and had lower generation probabilities. Because counts were too low, about 18 rarely observed V segments, including chromosome 9 orphons, were left out of the earlier analysis of over 550 of the donors.

The CDR3 has 17 amino acids, counting the end cysteine and phenylalanine. CDR3 DNA only is kept here, 51 bases in frame from base 1. CDR1 SGHNT and CDR2 YYREEE were looked up in the germline V gene (reference sequence). V is cut by 4 bases and J by 0 bases, and the space between the germline ends is 20 bases. Points on this clone: Its antigen specificity is not known. Base qualities are not provided; no much larger clone lies one nucleotide away.

The sequence links TRBV5-4 to TRBJ2-7, and perhaps TRBD2 as D gene, on 5 matching bases. The TCR originated in a male donor in good health and CMV-seropositive. The sample consisted of PBMCs. DNA sequence: TGTGCCAGCAGCCCTTCGGCCGGGGTCTCCCTCTCCTACGAGCAGTACTTC. This encodes CASSPSAGVSLSYEQYF. With the rest looked up from the reference TRBV5-4 and TRBJ2-7 genes rather than sequenced, the full variable domain is ETGVTQSPTHLIKTRGQQVTLRCSSQSGHNTVSWYQQALGQGPQFIFQYYREEENGRGNFPPRFSGLQFPNYSSELNVNALELDDSALYLCASSPSAGVSLSYEQYFGPGTRLTVT.